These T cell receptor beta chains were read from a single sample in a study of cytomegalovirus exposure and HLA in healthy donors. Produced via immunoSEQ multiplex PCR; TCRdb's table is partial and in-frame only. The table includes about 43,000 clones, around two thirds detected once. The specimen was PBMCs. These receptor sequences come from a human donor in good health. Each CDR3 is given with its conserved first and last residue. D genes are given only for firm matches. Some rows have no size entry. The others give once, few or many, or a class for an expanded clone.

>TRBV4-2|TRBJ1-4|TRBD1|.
CASSQEPGQGEKLFF
TGTGCCAGCAGCCAAGAACCAGGACAGGGGGAAAAACTGTTTTTT
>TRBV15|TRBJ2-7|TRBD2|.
CATSRDRGGYEQYF
TGTGCCACCAGCAGAGACCGGGGGGGCTACGAGCAGTACTTC
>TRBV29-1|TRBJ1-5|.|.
CSVGERSNQPQHF
TGCAGCGTAGGGGAAAGGAGCAATCAGCCCCAGCATTTT
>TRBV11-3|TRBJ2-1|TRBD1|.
CASGKGQGASEQFF
TGTGCCAGCGGAAAGGGACAGGGGGCCAGTGAGCAGTTCTTC
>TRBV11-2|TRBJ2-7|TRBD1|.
CASSLGQGVYEQYF
TGTGCCAGCAGCTTAGGACAGGGGGTCTACGAGCAGTACTTC
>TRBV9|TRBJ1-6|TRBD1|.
CASSPRQGRSPLHF
TGTGCCAGCAGCCCACGACAGGGTCGCTCACCCCTCCACTTT
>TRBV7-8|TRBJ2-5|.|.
CASSSIQETQYF
TGTGCCAGCAGCTCCATCCAAGAGACCCAGTACTTC
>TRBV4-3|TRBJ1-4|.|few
CASSPGLGKGEKLFF
TGCGCCAGCAGCCCCGGACTAGGGAAGGGTGAAAAACTGTTTTTT
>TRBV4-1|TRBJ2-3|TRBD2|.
CASSQGPGGSSGYTDTQYF
TGCGCCAGCAGCCAAGGACCGGGAGGCTCTAGCGGTTACACAGATACGCAGTATTTT
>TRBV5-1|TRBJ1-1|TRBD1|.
CASSLAGTGGEAFF
TGCGCCAGCAGCTTGGCGGGGACAGGAGGAGAAGCTTTCTTT
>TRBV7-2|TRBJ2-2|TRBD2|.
CASSPWTSGGATGELFF
TGTGCCAGCAGCCCGTGGACTAGCGGGGGGGCCACCGGGGAGCTGTTTTTT
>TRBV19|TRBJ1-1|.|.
CASSRSGGGNTEAFF
TGTGCCAGTAGCCGCTCAGGCGGAGGGAACACTGAAGCTTTCTTT
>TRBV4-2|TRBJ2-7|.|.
CASSQARGGSYSYEQYF
TGTGCCAGCAGCCAAGCTCGCGGGGGCTCCTACAGCTACGAGCAGTACTTC
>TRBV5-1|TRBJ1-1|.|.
CASSQGALGTEAFF
TGCGCCAGCAGCCAAGGGGCGCTGGGCACTGAAGCTTTCTTT
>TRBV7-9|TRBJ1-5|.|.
CASSSKEGSNQPQHF
TGTGCCAGCAGCTCAAAGGAGGGTAGCAATCAGCCCCAGCATTTT
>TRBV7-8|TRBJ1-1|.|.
CASSYGGRSEAFF
TGTGCCAGCAGCTATGGGGGGAGGAGTGAAGCTTTCTTT
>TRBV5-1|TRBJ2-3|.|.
CASSVAPTDTQYF
TGCGCCAGCAGTGTGGCTCCCACAGATACGCAGTATTTT
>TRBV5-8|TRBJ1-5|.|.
CASSSVVGGEMRPQHF
TGTGCCAGCAGCTCCGTAGTGGGGGGGGAGATGCGGCCCCAGCATTTT
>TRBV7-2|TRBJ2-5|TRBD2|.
CASSLLRTGGQETQYF
TGTGCCAGCAGCTTGCTCCGGACGGGGGGACAAGAGACCCAGTACTTC
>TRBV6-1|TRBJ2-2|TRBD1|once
CASTSRQGNTGELFF
TGTGCCAGCACCTCCCGACAGGGGAACACCGGGGAGCTGTTTTTT
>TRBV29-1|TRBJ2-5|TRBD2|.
CSATPGTSGGMETQYF
TGCAGCGCTACCCCAGGGACTAGCGGGGGGATGGAGACCCAGTACTTC
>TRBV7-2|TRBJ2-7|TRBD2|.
CASSLVSGASYEQYF
TGTGCCAGCAGCTTAGTTAGCGGGGCATCCTACGAGCAGTACTTC
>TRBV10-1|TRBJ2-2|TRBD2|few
CASSESSGENTGELFF
TGCGCCAGCAGTGAGAGTAGCGGGGAGAACACCGGGGAGCTGTTTTTT
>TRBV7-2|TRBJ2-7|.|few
CASSNSIYEQYF
TGTGCCAGCAGCAACAGTATTTACGAGCAGTACTTC
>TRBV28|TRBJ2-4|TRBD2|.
CASSLRSSGGLNIQYF
TGTGCCAGCAGTTTGCGGTCTAGCGGGGGCCTAAACATTCAGTATTTC
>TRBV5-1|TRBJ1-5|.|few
CASSFGGNEGPQHF
TGCGCCAGCAGCTTCGGCGGCAACGAAGGTCCCCAGCATTTT
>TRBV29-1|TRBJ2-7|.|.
CSVWSRRIRDRQYF
TGCAGCGTTTGGTCCCGCCGGATACGGGATCGTCAGTACTTC
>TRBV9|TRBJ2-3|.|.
CASSPRQSTDTQYF
TGTGCCAGCAGCCCCCGACAAAGCACAGATACGCAGTATTTT
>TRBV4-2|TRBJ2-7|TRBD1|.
CASSQVRQGAHEQYF
TGTGCCAGCAGCCAAGTTCGCCAGGGGGCCCACGAGCAGTACTTC
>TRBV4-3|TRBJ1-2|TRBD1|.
CASSHAPGTGIGYTF
TGCGCCAGCAGCCACGCTCCCGGGACAGGAATTGGCTACACCTTC
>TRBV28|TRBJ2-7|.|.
CASSFGRRGVFEQYF
TGTGCCAGCAGTTTTGGTCGCAGGGGCGTATTCGAGCAGTACTTC
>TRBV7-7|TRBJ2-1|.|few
CASSLGPTGVNEQFF
TGTGCCAGCAGCCTAGGTCCTACCGGGGTCAATGAGCAGTTCTTC
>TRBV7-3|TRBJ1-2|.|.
CASSLTVSGRDGYTF
TGTGCCAGCAGCTTAACTGTATCAGGGCGCGATGGCTACACCTTC
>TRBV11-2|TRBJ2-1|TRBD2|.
CASSQIKGLAYNEQFF
TGTGCCAGCAGCCAAATTAAGGGACTAGCGTACAATGAGCAGTTCTTC
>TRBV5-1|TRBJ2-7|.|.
CASSLLQSSYEQYF
TGCGCCAGCAGCTTGTTACAGAGCTCCTACGAGCAGTACTTC
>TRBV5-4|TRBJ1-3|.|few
CASSVRGSGNTIYF
TGTGCCAGCAGCGTCAGGGGCTCTGGAAACACCATATATTTT